This TCR beta chain was documented in a study of Ad26.COV2.S vaccination and SARS-CoV-2 variants. Study-level background: Once, or twice with 56 days between doses, Ad26.COV2.S was given intramuscularly. Findings and limits, study-wide: The analyses of TCR breadth and depth may have understated the size of total T cell responses. Placebo recipients had lower spike-specific TCR breadth than vaccine recipients.

Germline loops: CDR1 SEHNR, CDR2 FQNEAQ (reference sequence). The CDR3 is 17 amino acids. V gave up 2 bases and J gave up 4 bases, with 17 bases separating them. As to this clone: What it binds is not known.

Treatment here: around 19 received Ad26.COV2.S at low or high dose, single or two shots; 5 received placebo; per-sample allocation not given. Sampling was performed 63 days after the first vaccine or placebo injection. The vaccine delivered Wuhan-strain SARS-CoV-2 spike through an Ad26 vector. Here immunoSEQ multiplex PCR was the method, and the copy in TCRdb shows in-frame clones only, minus some. This table holds roughly 410,000 clones, 83% found once. V is TRBV7-9 and J is TRBJ2-2; D perhaps matches TRBD2 (6 bases). The sample here was peripheral blood, taken in a trial of Ad26.COV2.S vaccine versus placebo. The receptor comes from a person aged 18-60 years who received the Ad26.COV2.S COVID-19 vaccine or a placebo. The chain's CDR3 is CASSLPSGGPGTGELFF. CDR3 bases: TGTGCCAGCAGCTTACCCTCCGGAGGGCCGGGCACCGGGGAGCTGTTTTTT.